This TCR beta chain was identified in a study of T cells in Graves' hyperthyroidism and ophthalmopathy. Study-wide points: Researchers report that a 13 V-J model separated ophthalmopathy from stable hyperthyroidism.

Amplified TCR beta CDR3 regions came from RNA transcripts. With the HTBI primer set, the TCR CDR3 went through a first round of RT-PCR. A single record per CDR3 protein comes from TCRdb applying MiXCR to the multiplex PCR reads. The sample lists a few hundred thousand distinct CDR3 sequences, roughly 14% occurring once. This clonotype has ten or more counts. The antigen remains undetermined. Germline V gene data show CDR1 as MNHEY and CDR2 as SMNVEV (reference sequence). V shed 6 bases and J shed 8 bases, with 8 bases lying between them. This CDR3 has 11 amino acids. Calling Graves' hyperthyroidism stable meant ophthalmopathy did not progress within 18 months. Exclusions: uncontrolled infection, other autoimmune disease, pregnancy, lactation.

The specimen was blood. J is TRBJ2-1 and V is TRBV27; D remains unclear. The sequence derives from a woman younger than 45 with Graves' hyperthyroidism. The CDR3 loop is CASSGAYEQFF. CDR3 DNA sequence: TGTGCCAGCAGCGGCGCCTATGAGCAGTTCTTC.